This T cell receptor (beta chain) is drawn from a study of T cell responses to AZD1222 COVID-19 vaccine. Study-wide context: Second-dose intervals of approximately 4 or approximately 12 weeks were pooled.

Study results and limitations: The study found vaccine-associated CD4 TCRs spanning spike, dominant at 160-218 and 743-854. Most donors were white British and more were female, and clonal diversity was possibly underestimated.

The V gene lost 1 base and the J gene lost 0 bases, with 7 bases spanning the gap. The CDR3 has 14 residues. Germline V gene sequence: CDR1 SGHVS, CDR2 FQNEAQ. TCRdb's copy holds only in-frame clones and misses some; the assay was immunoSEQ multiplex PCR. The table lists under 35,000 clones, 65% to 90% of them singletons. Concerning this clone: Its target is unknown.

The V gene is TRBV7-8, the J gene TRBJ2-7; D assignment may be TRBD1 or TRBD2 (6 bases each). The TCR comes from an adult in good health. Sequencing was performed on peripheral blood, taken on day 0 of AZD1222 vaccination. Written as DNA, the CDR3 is TGTGCCAGCAGCTTAGAGGGGGGCTCCTACGAGCAGTACTTC. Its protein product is CASSLEGGSYEQYF.